This entry lists 30 T cell receptor beta chains sequenced from one sample in a study of blood T cell repertoires in COVID-19. Assay: immunoSEQ multiplex PCR; the TCRdb copy retains only in-frame clones and omits some. The sample shows about 54,000 clones, 91% of them seen only once. The specimen was peripheral blood. These receptors were taken from a woman aged 55-69 years with active or convalescent COVID-19.

For this clone: No DNA is shown, since the ends of the CDR3 on it are uncertain; the CDR3 is the one TCRdb lists. The V call is TRBV21-1, the J call TRBJ1-5; TRBD1, the table's D call, was not compared with the DNA. TRBV21-1 is reported as a pseudogene. The CDR3 has 17 amino acids, counting both end residues. CDR3 sequence reads: CASSKVGQGISNQPQHF.

V gene TRBV6-5 combines with J gene TRBJ1-5; possible D gene TRBD1, 6 bases. The CDR3 has 13 amino acids. Germline CDR1 MNHEY, CDR2 SVGAGI. V dropped 4 bases and J dropped 6 bases, with 10 bases sitting between them. The CDR3 DNA sequence: TGTGCCAGCAGTTCAGGGGACCGTCAGCCCCAGCATTTT. Amino acids: CASSSGDRQPQHF.

The chain couples TRBV6-1 to TRBJ2-1, with 10 bases aligning to TRBD2. With V trimmed by 1 base and J by 0 bases, 3 bases remained unmatched. Per germline, CDR1 MNHNS and CDR2 SASEGT. The CDR3 is 17 amino acids. The CDR3 nucleotides are TGTGCCAGCAGTGAAGGTAGCGGGGGGAGCTCCTACAATGAGCAGTTCTTC. Its protein product is CASSEGSGGSSYNEQFF.

V usage is TRBV25-1 and J usage is TRBJ2-7; no reliable D call. From germline, CDR1 is MGHDK and CDR2 SYGVNS. This CDR3 has 11 amino acids. Trimming took off 5 bases at V and 3 bases at J, with 5 bases between the two ends. This chain's CDR3 is CASSYSYEQYF. CDR3 coding DNA: TGTGCCAGCAGTTACAGCTACGAGCAGTACTTC.

The chain links TRBV5-1 to TRBJ2-7; 7 positions agree with TRBD1. Germline CDR1 and CDR2: SGHRS and YFSETQ. The CDR3 is 15 residues long. V lost 2 bases and J lost 0; bases outside the gene matches: 5. CDR3 residues: CASSFTGTASYEQYF. Written as DNA, the CDR3 is TGCGCCAGCAGCTTTACCGGGACAGCCTCCTACGAGCAGTACTTC.

V gene TRBV27 combines with J gene TRBJ2-2; 9 nucleotides align to TRBD1. Germline values: CDR1 MNHEY, CDR2 SMNVEV (reference sequence). Unmatched junction bases numbered 12, after V lost 7 bases and J lost 3 bases. The CDR3 has 17 amino acids. CDR3 nucleotides: TGTGCCAGCACCTTAGAGGGGACAGGGACCTACACCGGGGAGCTGTTTTTT. Its protein product is CASTLEGTGTYTGELFF.

J is TRBJ2-1 and V is TRBV2; 7 bases agree with TRBD2. Losses at the gene ends were 7 bases for V and 8 bases for J; bases not matched to a gene: 11. Germline assignment: CDR1 SNHLY and CDR2 FYNNEI. The CDR3 extends over 14 amino acids. The CDR3, as DNA: TGTGCCAGCACCAAAAACGGGGGAGGGGATGAGCAGTTCTTC. Translating it yields CASTKNGGGDEQFF.

This chain joins TRBV28 and TRBJ1-2; D gene ambiguous. V lost 1 base and J 7 bases, leaving 13 bases between the germline ends. The CDR3 consists of 14 residues. The germline gives CDR1 MDHEN, CDR2 SYDVKM. The CDR3 DNA sequence: TGTGCCAGCAGTTTATCTCCCCGGGTATTTGGCTACACCTTC. It translates to CASSLSPRVFGYTF.

This sequence joins TRBV11-2 and TRBJ1-1; tentative D call: TRBD1 (5 bases). The ends were cut back, 0 bases at V and 0 bases at J, with 11 bases in the middle. CDR1 and CDR2 (germline): SGHAT, FQNNGV. This CDR3 contains 16 residues. The CDR3 DNA sequence: TGTGCCAGCAGCTTAGATCCTGACAGCATGAACACTGAAGCTTTCTTT. As protein: CASSLDPDSMNTEAFF.

The chain is built from TRBV5-1 and TRBJ2-5, with D possibly matching TRBD1 (6 bases). Germline V lookup: CDR1 SGHRS, CDR2 YFSETQ. V was shortened by 4 bases and J by 5 bases, with 18 bases between the two germline ends. The CDR3 has 15 amino acids. The CDR3: CASSRGTAPGETQYF. For the CDR3, the DNA is TGCGCCAGCAGCAGGGGGACCGCGCCGGGGGAGACCCAGTACTTC. The full variable domain, its missing parts supplied by reference TRBV5-1 and TRBJ2-5, is KAGVTQTPRYLIKTRGQQVTLSCSPISGHRSVSWYQQTPGQGLQFLFEYFSETQRNKGNFPGRFSGRQFSNSRSEMNVSTLELGDSALYLCASSRGTAPGETQYFGPGTRLLVL.

This chain connects TRBV9 to TRBJ1-5, with 7 bases fitting TRBD1. The CDR3 runs 14 residues. With 4 bases clipped from V and 5 bases from J, the junction kept 6 bases outside the gene matches. Germline V gene sequence: CDR1 SGDLS, CDR2 YYNGEE. For the CDR3, the DNA is TGTGCCAGCAGCCCAGGAGACAGGGATCAGCCCCAGCATTTT. Encoded protein: CASSPGDRDQPQHF. The whole variable domain, remainder taken from reference TRBV9 and TRBJ1-5, is DSGVTQTPKHLITATGQRVTLRCSPRSGDLSVYWYQQSLDQGLQFLIQYYNGEERAKGNILERFSAQQFPDLHSELNLSSLELGDSALYFCASSPGDRDQPQHFGDGTRLSIL.

This chain uses TRBV6-5 with TRBJ2-7, with D hard to call. The CDR3 is 11 amino acids. Germline V lookup: CDR1 MNHEY, CDR2 SVGAGI. With 6 bases removed from V and 3 bases from J, the gap between germline ends came to 6 bases. CDR3 sequence reads: CASSSFYEQYF. The CDR3 DNA is TGTGCCAGCAGCTCCTTCTACGAGCAGTACTTC.

The rearrangement uses TRBV5-5 and TRBJ2-1; TRBD2 might be the D (6 bases). This CDR3 contains 13 residues. Between the trimmed V and J ends, which lost 4 bases and 7 bases, there was a span of 12 bases. Germline values: CDR1 SGHKS, CDR2 YYEKEE (reference sequence). The CDR3 DNA reads as TGTGCCAGCAGCCTCAACGGGGGAAATGAGCAGTTCTTC. It encodes CASSLNGGNEQFF.

This sequence joins TRBV28 and TRBJ1-4; maybe TRBD1 (5 bases). Germline V gene data show CDR1 as MDHEN and CDR2 as SYDVKM. Trimming left V 3 bases short and J 8 bases short, with 13 bases between. The length of the CDR3 is 14 residues. CDR3: CASSFAGFREKLFF. In DNA form, the CDR3 reads TGTGCCAGCAGTTTTGCAGGGTTTCGGGAAAAACTGTTTTTT. The variable domain in full, completed from reference TRBV28 and TRBJ1-4, reads DVKVTQSSRYLVKRTGEKVFLECVQDMDHENMFWYRQDPGLGLRLIYFSYDVKMKEKGDIPEGYSVSREKKERFSLILESASTNQTSMYLCASSFAGFREKLFFGSGTQLSVL.

The chain recombines TRBV30 with TRBJ2-7; TRBD2 agrees at 8 bases. Germline loops: CDR1 GTSNPN, CDR2 SVGIG (reference sequence). V was pared by 0 bases and J by 1 base, with 11 bases of the junction left unmatched. The CDR3 is 17 residues long. The CDR3 coding sequence is TGTGCCTGGAGTGTACGTGGAGCGGGAGTTCAGTCCTACGAGCAGTACTTC. This codes for CAWSVRGAGVQSYEQYF. The whole variable domain, filled in from reference TRBV30 and TRBJ2-7, reads SQTIHQWPATLVQPVGSPLSLECTVEGTSNPNLYWYRQAAGRGLQLLFYSVGIGQISSEVPQNLSASRPQDRQFILSSKKLLLSDSGFYLCAWSVRGAGVQSYEQYFGPGTRLTVT.

The V and J genes are TRBV7-2 and TRBJ1-2; 7 bases line up with TRBD1. Germline-derived CDR1 and CDR2 are SGHTA and FQGNSA. The CDR3 has 15 amino acids. The trim removed 4 bases at V and 7 bases at J, leaving 12 bases unmatched. The CDR3 coding sequence is TGTGCCAGCAGCTCTATGCAAGGGGGCCGTGGTGGCTACACCTTC. Its protein product is CASSSMQGGRGGYTF.

The J gene is TRBJ1-5, the V gene TRBV4-3, with 8 bases lining up with TRBD1. Trimming took 1 base from V and 7 from J; bases not matched to a gene: 6. CDR3 length: 15 amino acids. CDR1 and CDR2 from the germline V gene are LGHNA and YSLEER. CDR3 in amino acids: CASSQGTGINQPQHF. In nucleotides, the CDR3 is TGCGCCAGCAGCCAAGGGACAGGGATAAACCAGCCCCAGCATTTT.

This clone is a singleton in its sample. V gene TRBV27 combines with J gene TRBJ1-5; TRBD1 might be the D (6 bases). Trimming left V 5 bases short and J 0 bases short, with 14 bases between. The CDR3 extends over 16 amino acids. Germline V gene lookup returns CDR1 MNHEY and CDR2 SMNVEV (reference sequence). The CDR3, as DNA: TGTGCCAGCAGTCCTCGGACAGATAATAGCAATCAGCCCCAGCATTTT. Translation: CASSPRTDNSNQPQHF.

This clone has only one observation. The CDR3 DNA is TGTGCCAGCTCACCGGGCCCACAGGGTGGTTACACCATATATTTT. As protein: CASSPGPQGGYTIYF. This rearrangement joins TRBV18 to TRBJ1-3, with a possible D match to TRBD1 (6 bases). The CDR3 has 15 amino acids. Germline V gene data show CDR1 as KGHSH and CDR2 as LQKENI. Trimming cost V 3 bases and J 8 bases, with 17 bases left between them.

The CDR3 bases are TGCGCCAGCAGCTTGGAGGCGGGTAGCAATCAGCCCCAGCATTTT. Translating it yields CASSLEAGSNQPQHF. V and J are TRBV5-1 and TRBJ1-5; D gene ambiguous. The CDR3 contains 15 residues. Per the germline V gene, CDR1 is SGHRS and CDR2 is YFSETQ. The V gene lost 0 bases and the J gene lost 0 bases, with 7 bases spanning the gap.

This clone appeared a few times. V gene TRBV5-4 combines with J gene TRBJ2-1; TRBD1 agrees at 7 bases. Germline V lookup: CDR1 SGHNT, CDR2 YYREEE (reference sequence). The CDR3 covers 15 residues. The V gene end was trimmed by 4 bases and the J gene end by 0 bases; junction bases not matched to a gene: 4. CDR3 sequence (DNA): TGTGCCAGCAGCCGTGACAGGGCCTCCTACAATGAGCAGTTCTTC. This sequence encodes CASSRDRASYNEQFF.

The rearrangement joins TRBV5-4 to TRBJ2-7, with 15 bases that match TRBD2. CDR1 and CDR2 from the germline V gene are SGHNT and YYREEE (reference sequence). Trimming at V came to 4 bases and at J to 7 bases, leaving 9 bases not matched to a gene. The CDR3 has 16 amino acids. DNA for the CDR3: TGTGCCAGCAGCCCGGGACTAGCGGGGGGCTCTGGTGAGCAGTACTTC. As protein: CASSPGLAGGSGEQYF.

The chain uses TRBV7-9 and TRBJ1-6; D unclear. CDR1 and CDR2 from the germline V gene are SEHNR and FQNEAQ (reference sequence). Trimming removed 6 bases from V and 3 bases from J, with 18 bases in between. The CDR3 has 17 amino acids. CDR3 residues: CASSFDNLDFYNSPLHF. CDR3 bases: TGTGCCAGCAGTTTCGATAACCTGGACTTCTATAATTCACCCCTCCACTTT.

In nucleotides, the CDR3 is TGTGCCAGCACCCCTGTGGGGGGGGACACTGAAGCTTTCTTT. Its translation: CASTPVGGDTEAFF. This chain connects TRBV5-4 to TRBJ1-1; a possible D gene is TRBD1 (5 bases). Trimming pared 6 bases from V and 3 bases from J, leaving 15 bases between. CDR1 and CDR2 (germline): SGHNT, YYREEE (reference sequence). The CDR3 totals 14 residues.

The table lists this clone with a count of one. The chain employs TRBV7-9 and TRBJ2-7; TRBD2 might be the D (6 bases). There are 14 residues in the CDR3. Trimming pared 1 base from V and 3 bases from J, leaving 10 bases between. In germline, CDR1 is SEHNR, CDR2 FQNEAQ (reference sequence). CDR3 nucleotides: TGTGCCAGCAGCTTAGGCGGGGCACTCTACGAGCAGTACTTC. It translates to CASSLGGALYEQYF.

This sequence joins TRBV9 and TRBJ2-1, with D maybe TRBD1 (6 bases). The CDR3 extends over 14 amino acids. Trimming took 0 bases from V and 8 from J, leaving 12 bases between them. From germline, CDR1 is SGDLS and CDR2 YYNGEE. CDR3 amino acids: CASSVASRGDEQFF. The CDR3 coding sequence is TGTGCCAGCAGCGTAGCCTCCAGGGGAGATGAGCAGTTCTTC.

This clone was seen only a few times. V usage is TRBV11-2 and J usage is TRBJ1-6, with D possibly being TRBD1 (6 bases). The CDR3 extends over 14 amino acids. V lost 5 bases and J lost 10, with 15 bases in between. Germline V gene lookup returns CDR1 SGHAT and CDR2 FQNNGV. In nucleotides, the CDR3 is TGTGCCAGCAGCCAAGGACAGTTTGGATCACCCCTCCACTTT. Translating gives CASSQGQFGSPLHF.

CDR3 sequence reads: CASSYSGGLYEQYF. CDR3 nucleotide sequence: TGTGCCAGCAGTTACTCGGGGGGTCTCTACGAGCAGTACTTC. This chain links TRBV6-5 with TRBJ2-7; D perhaps matches TRBD2 (6 bases). The V gene lost 0 bases and the J gene lost 3 bases, with 9 bases spanning the gap. CDR3 length: 14 amino acids. Germline V gives CDR1 MNHEY, CDR2 SVGAGI.

The chain couples TRBV30 to TRBJ1-2; 8 bases map to TRBD1. CDR3 length: 12 residues. With 5 bases clipped from V and 7 bases from J, the junction kept 6 bases outside the gene matches. Germline assignment: CDR1 GTSNPN and CDR2 SVGIG (reference sequence). Here the CDR3 reads CAWQTGVGGYTF. The CDR3 DNA sequence: TGTGCCTGGCAGACAGGGGTGGGTGGCTACACCTTC.

For the CDR3, the DNA is TGTGCCAGCAGTTTAGGGCGGTACACTGAAGCTTTCTTT. Translation: CASSLGRYTEAFF. J is TRBJ1-1 and V is TRBV12-3 or TRBV12-4, with D unclear. V lost 1 base and J 3 bases, leaving 6 bases between the germline ends. The CDR3 length is 13 residues.